This TCR beta chain was obtained from a study of type 1 and type 2 diabetes patients. Study in general: Participants included type 1 and type 2 diabetes patients plus nondiabetic controls. Magnetic bead positive selection isolated CD4+ or CD8+ T cells from PBMCs.

Germline lookup yields CDR1 LNHNV and CDR2 YYDKDF (reference sequence). The CDR3 runs to 14 residues. V gave up 1 base and J gave up 3 bases, with 9 bases separating them. Genomic DNA was the PCR template. The TCR beta CDR3 region was amplified using 30 forward and 13 reverse primers. A single record per CDR3 protein comes from TCRdb applying MiXCR to the multiplex PCR reads. The sample lists about 270,000 distinct CDR3 sequences; roughly 50% were seen once. The chain employs TRBV15 and TRBJ1-1; D is possibly TRBD1 (5 bases). The TCR sequence derives from a man between 18 and 29 years old with type 2 diabetes. Sequencing used peripheral blood mononuclear cells (PBMCs). The CDR3 reads CATSRGRDDTEAFF. The CDR3 DNA sequence: TGTGCCACCAGCAGAGGGCGGGACGACACTGAAGCTTTCTTT.